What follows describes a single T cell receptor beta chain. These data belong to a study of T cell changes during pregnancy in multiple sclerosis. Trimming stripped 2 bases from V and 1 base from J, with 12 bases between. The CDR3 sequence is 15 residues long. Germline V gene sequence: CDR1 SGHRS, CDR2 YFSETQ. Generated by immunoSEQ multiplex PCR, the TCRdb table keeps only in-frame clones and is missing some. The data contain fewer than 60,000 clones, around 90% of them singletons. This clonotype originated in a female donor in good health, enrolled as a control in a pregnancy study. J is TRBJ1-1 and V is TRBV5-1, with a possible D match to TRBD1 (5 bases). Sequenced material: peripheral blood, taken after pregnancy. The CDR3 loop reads CASSFLGEGNTEAFF. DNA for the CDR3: TGCGCCAGCAGCTTCCTGGGGGAGGGGAACACTGAAGCTTTCTTT.